Following are 32 T cell receptor beta chains from one sample sequenced in a study of cytomegalovirus exposure and HLA in healthy donors. 60 Vbeta and 13 Jbeta primers were used in PCR. The method was immunoSEQ multiplex PCR; TCRdb's version includes in-frame clones alone and lacks a portion of them. The table records over 100,000 clones, around 64% of them present only once. The sequencing input was PBMCs. The receptors shown here come from a man aged 25 to 40 in good health and CMV-seropositive.

The chain links TRBV30 to TRBJ2-5; D gene uncertain. Germline V CDR1 and CDR2: GTSNPN, SVGIG (reference sequence). Trimming took off 1 base at V and 11 bases at J, with 11 bases between the two ends. The length of the CDR3 is 11 residues. The CDR3 is CAWSDYYAQYF. The CDR3 nucleotides are TGTGCCTGGAGTGACTACTACGCGCAGTACTTC.

The gene calls are TRBV29-1 and TRBJ2-2; TRBD1 matches 9 bases. This CDR3 region has 14 residues. The V gene's germline CDR1 is SQVTM and CDR2 ANQGSEA. Trimming cost V 8 bases and J 1 base; bases outside gene matches: 5. The CDR3 region has the DNA TGCAGCTTTGGACAGGGGAAGAACACCGGGGAGCTGTTTTTT. Translating it yields CSFGQGKNTGELFF.

The DNA of the CDR3 is TGTGCCAGCAGCGTAGACACAGGGTCCTTGAGCACTGAAGCTTTCTTT. This sequence encodes CASSVDTGSLSTEAFF. The chain links TRBV9 to TRBJ1-1; the D gene is possibly TRBD1 (6 bases). Trimming took off 0 bases at V and 4 bases at J, with 16 bases between the two ends. CDR1 is SGDLS, CDR2 YYNGEE, per germline. The CDR3 totals 16 residues.

This clone was counted between two and nine times. V gene TRBV5-1 combines with J gene TRBJ1-2, with 12 bases aligning to TRBD1. The CDR3 contains 15 residues. J lost 7 bases, V lost 4 bases, and 8 bases had no gene match. CDR1 is SGHRS, CDR2 YFSETQ, per germline. The CDR3 sequence: CASSLAGTGGSGYTF. In nucleotides, the CDR3 is TGCGCCAGCAGCCTGGCCGGGACAGGGGGCTCTGGCTACACCTTC.

The gene calls are TRBV9 and TRBJ1-1; no definite D call. The V gene's germline CDR1 is SGDLS and CDR2 YYNGEE. The CDR3 is made up of 18 amino acids. The V end lost 0 bases, the J end lost 2 bases, and 20 bases lay between the germline ends. In DNA form, the CDR3 reads TGTGCCAGCAGCGTAGATGGGAAAAAAGAGGGTAGAAACACTGAAGCTTTCTTT. Protein: CASSVDGKKEGRNTEAFF.

This rearrangement joins TRBV9 to TRBJ2-3; D is uncertain. From germline, CDR1 is SGDLS and CDR2 YYNGEE. There are 11 residues in the CDR3. The V and J ends lost 4 bases and 5 bases respectively, with 5 bases between them. The CDR3 is CASSPLDTQYF. In DNA, the CDR3 is TGTGCCAGCAGCCCCCTAGATACGCAGTATTTT.

The chain carries TRBV7-9 and TRBJ2-7; D is possibly TRBD1 (6 bases). This CDR3 comprises 16 residues. V was clipped by 3 bases and J by 2 bases, with 17 bases between them. Germline V CDR1 and CDR2: SEHNR, FQNEAQ (reference sequence). CDR3 residues: CASSFDRQKGAYEQYF. The CDR3 DNA reads TGTGCCAGCAGCTTCGACAGGCAAAAAGGGGCCTACGAGCAGTACTTC.

J is TRBJ2-2 and V is TRBV11-2, with a possible D match to TRBD1 (6 bases). V was shortened by 3 bases and J by 0 bases, with 11 bases between the two germline ends. Germline values: CDR1 SGHAT, CDR2 FQNNGV. This CDR3 contains 16 residues. The CDR3 is CASSFADRANTGELFF. The CDR3 nucleotides are TGTGCCAGCAGCTTCGCGGACAGAGCGAACACCGGGGAGCTGTTTTTT.

This CDR3 is CASSPRGFYGYTF. CDR3 coding DNA: TGTGCCAGCAGTCCCAGGGGGTTCTATGGCTACACCTTC. The chain has TRBV28 and TRBJ1-2; 7 positions match TRBD1. Germline CDR1 and CDR2: MDHEN and SYDVKM. J lost 4 bases, V lost 5 bases, and 4 bases had no gene match. There are 13 residues in the CDR3.

The V and J genes are TRBV5-1 and TRBJ2-3, with 11 bases aligning to TRBD2. The CDR3 runs 16 residues. Germline assignment: CDR1 SGHRS and CDR2 YFSETQ. V dropped 4 bases and J dropped 0; count of bases not matched to a gene: 4. The CDR3 DNA reads as TGCGCCAGCAGCCCCTTAGCGGGGGGGAGCACAGATACGCAGTATTTT. Its protein is CASSPLAGGSTDTQYF.

The chain employs TRBV18 and TRBJ2-7, with 11 bases fitting TRBD1. The CDR3 contains 15 residues. The germline gives CDR1 KGHSH, CDR2 LQKENI. The V segment lost 2 bases and the J segment 2 bases; nucleotides outside the gene matches: 2. CDR3 coding DNA: TGTGCCAGCTCACCAAGGGGACAGGGGGCCTACGAGCAGTACTTC. Protein product: CASSPRGQGAYEQYF.

The chain combines TRBV5-4 with TRBJ2-5, with a possible D match to TRBD2 (5 bases). The CDR3 has 14 residues. V lost 0 bases and J 5 bases, leaving 11 bases between the germline ends. Germline CDR1 and CDR2: SGHNT and YYREEE (reference sequence). The CDR3 nucleotides are TGTGCCAGCAGCTTGGTCCTAGCCCCTGAGACCCAGTACTTC. Its protein product is CASSLVLAPETQYF.

The table lists this clone with a count of one. This chain connects TRBV4-3 to TRBJ2-6, with 8 bases identical to TRBD1. Per the germline V gene, CDR1 is LGHNA and CDR2 is YSLEER. The J segment lost 0 bases and the V segment lost 4 bases, leaving 11 bases of the junction unmatched. This CDR3 is built from 19 residues. This CDR3 reads CASSPYPGQVLSGANVLTF. The CDR3 DNA follows: TGCGCCAGCAGCCCTTACCCGGGACAGGTTCTCTCTGGGGCCAACGTCCTGACTTTC.

This clone was seen once. The chain couples TRBV29-1 to TRBJ1-4; TRBD1 matches 9 bases. The length of the CDR3 is 16 residues. Germline CDR1 reads SQVTM; CDR2 reads ANQGSEA. V shed 3 bases, J shed 11 bases, and the junction held 16 bases outside the gene matches. The CDR3 nucleotides are TGCAGCGTTGACCCGGGACAGGGTTCATTGGCGAGGAAACTGTTTTTT. Amino acid sequence: CSVDPGQGSLARKLFF.

This clone has more than one count but fewer than ten. The V gene is TRBV9, the J gene TRBJ2-3; 8 bases line up with TRBD1. The ends lost 6 bases at V and 3 bases at J; junction bases unmatched: 6. This CDR3 is 14 amino acids long. Germline V CDR1 and CDR2: SGDLS, YYNGEE. The CDR3 is CASNYRGSTDTQYF. The CDR3 nucleotides are TGTGCCAGCAACTACAGGGGGTCGACAGATACGCAGTATTTT.

The CDR3 sequence is CASSSATNEKLFF. In nucleotides, the CDR3 is TGTGCCAGCAGTTCAGCAACTAATGAAAAACTGTTTTTT. The rearrangement joins TRBV27 to TRBJ1-4; D unclear. This CDR3 comprises 13 residues. V lost 4 bases to trimming and J lost 0 bases, with 3 bases between them. Germline CDR1 MNHEY, CDR2 SMNVEV (reference sequence).

In its sample, this clone was seen a few times. The gene calls are TRBV5-4 and TRBJ2-2; a possible D gene is TRBD2 (6 bases). V was shortened by 1 base and J by 1 base, with 8 bases between the two germline ends. The CDR3 length is 15 residues. Germline values: CDR1 SGHNT, CDR2 YYREEE (reference sequence). The CDR3 nucleotides read TGTGCCAGCAGCTTGCCCGGGGGGAACACCGGGGAGCTGTTTTTT. It is translated as CASSLPGGNTGELFF.

This chain joins TRBV7-2 and TRBJ2-1; 8 bases match TRBD2. The germline V gene encodes CDR1 SGHTA and CDR2 FQGNSA. The CDR3 length is 12 residues. Trimming cost V 6 bases and J 15 bases; bases outside gene matches: 10. CDR3 nucleotide sequence: TGTGCCAGCAGGTTCAGGAGACTAGCGCTGTTCTTC. Protein sequence: CASRFRRLALFF.

This clone was recorded once. The V gene is TRBV5-1, the J gene TRBJ2-2; 11 bases align to TRBD2. This CDR3 region has 17 residues. Germline V CDR1 and CDR2: SGHRS, YFSETQ. V gave up 1 base and J gave up 1 base; unmatched junction bases: 3. Here the CDR3 DNA reads TGCGCCAGCAGCTTGCCACTAGCGGGAGTGAACACCGGGGAGCTGTTTTTT. This sequence encodes CASSLPLAGVNTGELFF.

This chain links TRBV6-1 with TRBJ2-7, with D possibly TRBD1 on 5 matching bases. The CDR3 is 12 amino acids. V dropped 7 bases and J dropped 0 bases, with 7 bases sitting between them. Germline CDR1 and CDR2: MNHNS and SASEGT. The CDR3 sequence: CASIDSSYEQYF. CDR3 sequence (DNA): TGTGCCAGCATAGACAGCTCCTACGAGCAGTACTTC.

The V call is TRBV27, the J call TRBJ1-4, with D possibly being TRBD1 (5 bases). The CDR3 contains 14 residues. V shed 8 bases and J shed 0 bases, with 10 bases lying between them. CDR1 is MNHEY and CDR2 is SMNVEV in the germline V gene (reference sequence). In DNA, the CDR3 is TGTGCCAGCGGTAAACAGGCAACTAATGAAAAACTGTTTTTT. Protein product: CASGKQATNEKLFF.

The chain links TRBV11-3 to TRBJ2-2; TRBD1 aligns across 9 bases. With 5 bases clipped from V and 5 bases from J, the junction kept 6 bases outside the gene matches. The germline gives CDR1 SGHNT, CDR2 YENEEA. CDR3 size: 15 residues. DNA of the CDR3: TGTGCCAGCAGCACGCGGGACAGGGATACCGGGGAGCTGTTTTTT. Protein product: CASSTRDRDTGELFF.

This clone occurred a few times. The rearrangement links TRBV10-1 to TRBJ1-4; 7 bases fit TRBD1. V dropped 5 bases and J dropped 0; count of bases not matched to a gene: 3. There are 15 residues in the CDR3. The V gene's germline CDR1 is WNHNN and CDR2 SYGVQD (reference sequence). The CDR3 nucleotides are TGCGCCAGCAGTTGGGACAGTTCAACTAATGAAAAACTGTTTTTT. This sequence encodes CASSWDSSTNEKLFF.

The table lists this clone with a count of one. This chain uses TRBV19 with TRBJ2-1, with TRBD2 matching 7 bases. The CDR3 is 15 residues long. V lost 8 bases and J lost 0; bases outside the gene matches: 7. CDR1 LNHDA and CDR2 SQIVND come from the germline V gene (reference sequence). For the CDR3, the DNA is TGTGCCAGTGCCCGTTCGGGAGGCTCCTACAATGAGCAGTTCTTC. This gives the protein CASARSGGSYNEQFF.

V gene TRBV5-1 combines with J gene TRBJ1-2; D not certain. CDR1 SGHRS and CDR2 YFSETQ come from the germline V gene. CDR3 length: 13 residues. V lost 3 bases to trimming and J lost 0 bases, with 6 bases between them. CDR3 loop: CASSYQANYGYTF. Written as DNA, the CDR3 is TGCGCCAGCAGCTACCAGGCTAACTATGGCTACACCTTC.

The chain couples TRBV7-3 to TRBJ1-2; D is possibly TRBD1 (6 bases). CDR1 is SGHTA, CDR2 FQGTGA, per germline. The CDR3 runs to 13 residues. V was trimmed by 6 bases and J by 8 bases, leaving 16 bases between them. Here the CDR3 reads CASSPGAGEGYTF. DNA of the CDR3: TGTGCCAGCAGTCCAGGGGCAGGCGAGGGCTACACCTTC.

This sequence joins TRBV2 and TRBJ2-3; possibly TRBD1 for D (5 bases). The germline V gene has CDR1 SNHLY and CDR2 FYNNEI. The V gene lost 7 bases and the J gene lost 1 base, with 15 bases spanning the gap. The CDR3 covers 15 residues. CDR3 coding DNA: TGTGCCAGCAAATCCCCACAGGCGGGCACAGATACGCAGTATTTT. This gives the protein CASKSPQAGTDTQYF.

The sample holds one count of this clone. The genes are TRBV15 and TRBJ2-1; no reliable D call. V was trimmed by 0 bases and J by 2 bases, leaving 11 bases between them. CDR3 length: 16 residues. The germline V gene has CDR1 LNHNV and CDR2 YYDKDF (reference sequence). The CDR3, as DNA: TGTGCCACCAGCAGAGAAGCAGCGTTCCCCTACAATGAGCAGTTCTTC. It encodes CATSREAAFPYNEQFF.

The chain has TRBV29-1 and TRBJ1-2; a weak D match, TRBD1 (6 bases). CDR1 and CDR2 from the germline V gene are SQVTM and ANQGSEA. The CDR3 contains 14 residues. V was pared by 6 bases and J by 2 bases, with 16 bases between. The CDR3 DNA follows: TGCAGCGTCGACATCGTTCAGGGGAACTATGGCTACACCTTC. Translated, it gives CSVDIVQGNYGYTF.

The genes are TRBV29-1 and TRBJ1-3; D unclear. The CDR3 loop spans 12 amino acids. V was shortened by 5 bases and J by 4 bases, with 9 bases between the two germline ends. The germline V gene encodes CDR1 SQVTM and CDR2 ANQGSEA. The DNA for the CDR3 is TGCAGCGTTAATGATCAGGGAAACACCATATATTTT. Translation: CSVNDQGNTIYF.

V usage is TRBV7-2 and J usage is TRBJ1-2; TRBD1 agrees at 9 bases. The CDR3 is 17 residues long. V gave up 1 base and J gave up 4 bases; unmatched junction bases: 10. Germline CDR1 and CDR2: SGHTA and FQGNSA. Here the CDR3 DNA reads TGTGCCAGCAGCTTAGACGGGGCGGGGACAGGGACCTATGGCTACACCTTC. Residues: CASSLDGAGTGTYGYTF.

This clone appeared a few times. This chain uses TRBV5-1 with TRBJ1-1; 9 nucleotides line up with TRBD1. The CDR3 contains 13 residues. Looked up from germline, CDR1 is SGHRS and CDR2 is YFSETQ. The V gene end was trimmed by 3 bases and the J gene end by 12 bases; junction bases not matched to a gene: 9. The CDR3 sequence: CASSSGTGIYPFF. CDR3 nucleotides: TGCGCCAGCAGCTCCGGGACAGGGATTTATCCTTTCTTT.